This T cell receptor beta chain was recovered during a study of somatic mutations in cytotoxic T cells in rheumatoid arthritis. In the study overall: At nearly 100% purity, some V beta antibody-stained T-cell populations were flow-sorted, and these included V beta1+ cells that were sequenced for TCRB. Points from the study as a whole: It was in rheumatoid arthritis patients, but not in healthy controls, that CD8+ clonality increased with age. Rheumatoid arthritis patients showed slight TRBV07 underrepresentation, and this was not adjusted for multiple comparisons.

Libraries were prepared by immunoSEQ multiplex PCR; TCRdb keeps only in-frame clonotypes and omits some of them. Among around 15,000 clones listed, roughly 70% were seen once. Isolating CD4+ and CD8+ cells involved positive magnetic bead selection on an AutoMACS. Their purity was then checked by flow cytometry. The V gene's germline CDR1 is SEHNR and CDR2 FQNEAQ (reference sequence). V gave up 4 bases and J gave up 2 bases; unmatched junction bases: 16. The CDR3 totals 18 residues. Remarks on this clone: The target antigen is unknown.

V usage is TRBV7-9 and J usage is TRBJ2-7; 8 nucleotides agree with TRBD1. The sequence was obtained from an adult with rheumatoid arthritis. Sample: CD8+ T cells sorted from blood. In nucleotides, the CDR3 is TGTGCCAGCAGCTCAGGAGGTTCTATGGGACAGGCTACCTACGAGCAGTACTTC. It is translated as CASSSGGSMGQATYEQYF.